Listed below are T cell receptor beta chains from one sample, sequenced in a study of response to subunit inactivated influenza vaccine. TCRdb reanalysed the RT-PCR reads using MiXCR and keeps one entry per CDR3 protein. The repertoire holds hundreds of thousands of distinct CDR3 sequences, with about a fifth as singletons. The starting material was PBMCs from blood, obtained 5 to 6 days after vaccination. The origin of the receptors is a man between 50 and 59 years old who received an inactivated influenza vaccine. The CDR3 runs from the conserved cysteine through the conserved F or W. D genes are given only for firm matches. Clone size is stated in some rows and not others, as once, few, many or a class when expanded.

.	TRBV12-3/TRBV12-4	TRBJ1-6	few	TGTGCCAGCAGTTTAGGGCAGGGAGCGCCCCTCCACTTT	CASSLGQGAPLHF
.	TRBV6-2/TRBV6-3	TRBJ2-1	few	TGTGCCAGCAGAGCCCGTAGCCTGGGTATCTCCTACAATGAGCAGTTCTTC	CASRARSLGISYNEQFF
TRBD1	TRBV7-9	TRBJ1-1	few	TGTGCCAGCATAACTGACAGGGCTGAAGCTTTCTTT	CASITDRAEAFF
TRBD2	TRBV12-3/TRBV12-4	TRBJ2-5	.	TGTGCCAGCAGTCCCGGGGCTAGCGGGGGGGGGGAGACCCAGTACTTC	CASSPGASGGGETQYF
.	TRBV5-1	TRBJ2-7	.	TGCGCCAGCTCCATTCATCAGGACCGAGATTACGAGCAGTACTTC	CASSIHQDRDYEQYF
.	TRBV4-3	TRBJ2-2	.	TGCGCCAGCAGCCAAGTTTCGGTGATTCTACAGGGTTGGGGGGAGCTGTTTTTT	CASSQVSVILQGWGELFF
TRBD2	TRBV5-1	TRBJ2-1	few	TGCGCCAGCACCACGGCCGGGACTAGCGGCTTCAATGAGCAGTTCTTC	CASTTAGTSGFNEQFF
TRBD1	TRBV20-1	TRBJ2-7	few	TGCAGTACCTCCAGGGGGATCGGCGAGCAGTACTTC	CSTSRGIGEQYF
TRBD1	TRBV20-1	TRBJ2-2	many	TGCAGTGCTAGACCCCCAGGACAGGGAATCGGGGAGCTGTTTTTT	CSARPPGQGIGELFF
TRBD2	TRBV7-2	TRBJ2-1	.	TGTGCCAGCAGCCCGACTAGCTTCAATGAGCAGTTCTTC	CASSPTSFNEQFF
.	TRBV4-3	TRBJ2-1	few	TGCGCCAGCAGCCAGGACCTCTGGCTACCCCTGAACAATGAGCAGTTCTTC	CASSQDLWLPLNNEQFF
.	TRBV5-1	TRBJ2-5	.	TGCGCCAGCAGCTTGGAGGCTTCCGTCAGCCGCCAAGGAACCCAGTACTTC	CASSLEASVSRQGTQYF
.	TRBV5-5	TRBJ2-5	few	TGTGCCAGCAGCTACCTAGGGAAAGAGACCCAGTACTTC	CASSYLGKETQYF
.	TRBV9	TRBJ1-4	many	TGTGCCAGCAGCGTAGGCCCAAAAGGGGAAAAACTGTTTTTT	CASSVGPKGEKLFF
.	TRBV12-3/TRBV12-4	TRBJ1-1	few	TGTGCCAGCAGAGGGGACCTGACGAACACTGAAGCTTTCTTT	CASRGDLTNTEAFF
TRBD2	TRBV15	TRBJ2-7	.	TGTGCCACCGAAAGGGAGACTAGCGGGATGAGCGAGCAGTACTTC	CATERETSGMSEQYF
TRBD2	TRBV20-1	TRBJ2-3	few	TGCAGTGCTTATAAGACCCTAGCAAAGTCTGGCGGGAGTGTGGGGGAAGATACGCAGTATTTT	CSAYKTLAKSGGSVGEDTQYF
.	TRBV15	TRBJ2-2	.	TGTGCCACCAGCAGAGAAGGGGGAGGCCCTCTAAACGGCGGGGAGCTGTTTTTT	CATSREGGGPLNGGELFF
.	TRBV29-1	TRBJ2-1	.	TGCAGCGTGGCCCCAACTAGAGCAAATGAGCAGTTCTTC	CSVAPTRANEQFF
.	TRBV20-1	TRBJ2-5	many	TGCAGTGCTAGAGTCCGGGGACGGACCCAAGAGACCCAGTACTTC	CSARVRGRTQETQYF
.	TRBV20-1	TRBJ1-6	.	TGCAGTGCCGTTGGACAGAACAATTCACCCCTCCACTTT	CSAVGQNNSPLHF
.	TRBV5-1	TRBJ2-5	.	TGCGCCAGCAGCTTGGGGACAGTGGGGGAGACCCAGTACTTC	CASSLGTVGETQYF
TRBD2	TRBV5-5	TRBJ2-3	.	TGTGCCAGCAGCGTTAGCGGGGGGATGACCACAGATACGCAGTATTTT	CASSVSGGMTTDTQYF
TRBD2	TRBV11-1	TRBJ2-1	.	TGTGCCAGCAGCCTCACCGTTATCGAAGCGGGACGAGACTACAATGAGCAGTTCTTC	CASSLTVIEAGRDYNEQFF
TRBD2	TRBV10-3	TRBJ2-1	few	TGTGCCATCAGCGGGGGACTAGCGGGAGTCAATGAGCAGTTCTTC	CAISGGLAGVNEQFF